The 7 T cell receptor beta chains below all came from one sample that was sequenced in a study of T cells in Graves' hyperthyroidism and ophthalmopathy. RNA transcripts yielded amplified TCR beta CDR3 regions. The primer set for the first-round RT-PCR of the TCR CDR3 was HTBI. TCRdb redid the calling of the multiplex PCR reads with MiXCR, one entry per CDR3 protein. The top ten hold 3.5% to 4% of the sample, which has fewer than 700,000 distinct CDR3 sequences, under 20% seen once. The specimen sequenced was blood. Source of these receptors: a young woman with Graves' hyperthyroidism.

Concerning this clonotype: Mismatch with germline at one junction end may stem from a read error. The chain carries TRBV18 and TRBJ2-7, with TRBD2 matching over 11 bases. Germline-derived CDR1 and CDR2 are KGHSH and LQKENI. The CDR3 runs 16 residues. The CDR3 here is CASSRPPGLADYERYF. CDR3 coding DNA: TGTGCCAGCTCACGACCACCGGGACTAGCGGACTACGAGCGGTACTTC.

This clonotype has a handful of counts. The chain combines TRBV5-1 with TRBJ1-1; 9 nucleotides agree with TRBD1. V shed 5 bases and J 2 bases; nucleotides not matched to a gene: 7. The germline gives CDR1 SGHRS, CDR2 YFSETQ. There are 15 residues in the CDR3. CDR3 bases: TGCGCCAGCAGTTTCTCGACAGGGGGAAACACTGAAGCTTTCTTT. Translating it yields CASSFSTGGNTEAFF.

This clonotype turned up a few times. This chain connects TRBV27 to TRBJ2-3; D gene ambiguous. The CDR3 covers 15 residues. The V gene lost 3 bases and the J gene lost 3 bases, with 13 bases spanning the gap. Germline CDR1 and CDR2: MNHEY and SMNVEV (reference sequence). CDR3 in DNA: TGTGCCAGCAGTTTTCGAGGCTACACTACAGATACGCAGTATTTT. Encoded protein: CASSFRGYTTDTQYF.

This clonotype was picked up many times. The V call is TRBV28, the J call TRBJ2-7, with D unclear. Trimming pared 6 bases from V and 6 bases from J, leaving 12 bases between. The germline V gene has CDR1 MDHEN and CDR2 SYDVKM. This CDR3 contains 12 residues. The CDR3 spells CASSRPPSEQYF. Here the CDR3 DNA reads TGTGCCAGCAGCCGTCCTCCGAGCGAGCAGTACTTC.

V is TRBV27 and J is TRBJ2-7; no firm D call. V lost 3 bases to trimming and J lost 3 bases, with 9 bases between them. The CDR3 sequence is 13 residues long. CDR1 is MNHEY, CDR2 SMNVEV, per germline (reference sequence). The CDR3 DNA reads as TGTGCCAGCAGTTTCCGGGCCCGCTACGAGCAGTACTTC. This encodes CASSFRARYEQYF.

This clonotype was detected many times. The chain's CDR3 is CSARGLIYEQYF. As DNA, the CDR3 is TGCAGTGCTAGGGGACTGATCTACGAGCAGTACTTC. The chain couples TRBV20-1 to TRBJ2-7, with a possible D match to TRBD2 (6 bases). Trimming took 3 bases from V and 3 from J, leaving 9 bases between them. The CDR3 runs to 12 residues. CDR1 and CDR2 (germline): DFQATT, SNEGSKA (reference sequence).

This clonotype was detected many times. The rearrangement links TRBV20-1 to TRBJ1-1, with D possibly being TRBD1 (5 bases). From germline, CDR1 is DFQATT and CDR2 SNEGSKA (reference sequence). CDR3 length: 11 residues. Between the trimmed V and J ends, which lost 3 bases and 8 bases, there was a span of 10 bases. The CDR3 reads CSASLRAEAFF. The CDR3 DNA follows: TGCAGTGCTAGCCTCAGGGCCGAAGCTTTCTTT.